Below, 29 T cell receptor beta chains from the same sample are listed, as sequenced in a study of T cell responses to AZD1222 COVID-19 vaccine. TCRdb's copy holds only in-frame clones and misses some; the assay was immunoSEQ multiplex PCR. The sample has 160,000 or so clones; approximately 91% are singletons. Source: peripheral blood, taken on day 0 of AZD1222 vaccination. Source of these receptors: an adult in good health.

J is TRBJ2-3 and V is TRBV19, with 10 bases identical to TRBD1. Germline V gene lookup returns CDR1 LNHDA and CDR2 SQIVND (reference sequence). The CDR3 loop spans 14 amino acids. Losses at the gene ends were 4 bases for V and 8 bases for J; bases not matched to a gene: 6. As DNA, the CDR3 is TGTGCCAGTAGTACGGGACAGGGGAGAGGTACGCAGTATTTT. This gives the protein CASSTGQGRGTQYF.

This chain connects TRBV5-1 to TRBJ2-5; D is uncertain. CDR1 and CDR2 from the germline V gene are SGHRS and YFSETQ. The V end was cut by 6 bases, the J end by 0 bases, with 3 bases between. This CDR3 region has 11 residues. DNA of the CDR3: TGCGCCAGCACGGACCAAGAGACCCAGTACTTC. Encoded protein: CASTDQETQYF.

The chain joins TRBV6-6 to TRBJ2-3, with 7 bases lining up with TRBD1. V lost 5 bases to trimming and J lost 1 base; unmatched junction nucleotides: 15. Germline CDR1 and CDR2: MNHNY and SVGAGI (reference sequence). The CDR3 length is 18 residues. The CDR3 DNA reads as TGTGCCAGCAGTCCACCTAGGGGGCAGGGAGCGGGCACAGATACGCAGTATTTT. Amino acids: CASSPPRGQGAGTDTQYF.

The chain carries TRBV19 and TRBJ1-2; 8 bases agree with TRBD1. The V segment lost 4 bases and the J segment 7 bases; nucleotides outside the gene matches: 14. The CDR3 sequence is 16 residues long. Germline loops: CDR1 LNHDA, CDR2 SQIVND (reference sequence). The CDR3 DNA follows: TGTGCCAGTAGTAAAAACCGGAGACAGGGGACTGGTGGCTACACCTTC. Protein sequence: CASSKNRRQGTGGYTF.

The rearrangement uses TRBV7-6 and TRBJ2-1; 13 bases are a match to TRBD2. Germline V gene data show CDR1 as SGHVS and CDR2 as FNYEAQ. V lost 6 bases, J lost 6 bases, and 14 bases stayed unmatched. This CDR3 comprises 18 residues. CDR3 DNA: TGTGCCAGCAGTTCGGGACTAGCGGGAACGAACTACTTCAATGAGCAGTTCTTC. Protein: CASSSGLAGTNYFNEQFF.

This clone was recorded a few times. The V call is TRBV2, the J call TRBJ1-3; D perhaps matches TRBD1 (5 bases). Germline CDR1 and CDR2: SNHLY and FYNNEI. Trimming cost V 6 bases and J 3 bases, with 9 bases left between them. This CDR3 is 13 amino acids long. The CDR3 nucleotides are TGTGCCAGCAGCGCTGGGGGTGGAAACACCATATATTTT. Translated, it gives CASSAGGGNTIYF.

The genes are TRBV10-1 and TRBJ2-3; D not resolved. There are 15 residues in the CDR3. Trimming removed 3 bases at V and 0 bases at J, with 10 bases between. Per the germline V gene, CDR1 is WNHNN and CDR2 is SYGVQD (reference sequence). CDR3 residues: CASSEDGSSTDTQYF. The CDR3 region has the DNA TGCGCCAGCAGTGAAGACGGTTCTAGCACAGATACGCAGTATTTT.

This clone has a single count. V is TRBV11-2 and J is TRBJ2-1; D call uncertain. The CDR3 totals 14 residues. Germline V gene lookup returns CDR1 SGHAT and CDR2 FQNNGV. Trimming pared 0 bases from V and 3 bases from J, leaving 6 bases between. CDR3 nucleotide sequence: TGTGCCAGCAGCTTAGATGTAGACTACAATGAGCAGTTCTTC. The encoded protein is CASSLDVDYNEQFF.

The genes are TRBV27 and TRBJ2-7, with a weak D call TRBD1 (5 bases). Trimming removed 7 bases from V and 0 bases from J, with 7 bases in between. CDR3 length: 12 amino acids. Looked up from germline, CDR1 is MNHEY and CDR2 is SMNVEV (reference sequence). The CDR3 is CASKTGSYEQYF. The CDR3 coding sequence is TGTGCCAGCAAAACAGGCTCCTACGAGCAGTACTTC.

This chain uses TRBV15 with TRBJ2-2; 14 positions match TRBD2. This CDR3 is 17 amino acids long. Trimming cost V 3 bases and J 6 bases; bases outside gene matches: 6. CDR1 and CDR2 from the germline V gene are LNHNV and YYDKDF (reference sequence). The CDR3 DNA sequence: TGTGCCACCAGCAGCGCCCCGGGACTAGCGGGGGCCGGGGAGCTGTTTTTT. Translated: CATSSAPGLAGAGELFF.

The chain is built from TRBV28 and TRBJ1-2; perhaps TRBD1 as D (6 bases). CDR1 MDHEN and CDR2 SYDVKM come from the germline V gene. CDR3 length: 14 amino acids. V lost 5 bases and J lost 7, with 17 bases in between. The CDR3 sequence is CASSKEQGRLGYTF. Written as DNA, the CDR3 is TGTGCCAGCAGTAAAGAACAGGGACGGCTTGGCTACACCTTC.

The chain couples TRBV7-9 to TRBJ1-1; D not certain. The CDR3 loop spans 10 amino acids. Germline V gene sequence: CDR1 SEHNR, CDR2 FQNEAQ (reference sequence). V was cut by 0 bases and J by 11 bases, with 4 bases left in between. CDR3 coding DNA: TGTGCCAGCAGCTTAGCGAGTGCTTTCTTT. Its protein is CASSLASAFF.

The rearrangement joins TRBV5-1 to TRBJ1-2, with TRBD1 matching over 8 bases. This CDR3 contains 14 residues. From germline, CDR1 is SGHRS and CDR2 YFSETQ. J lost 6 bases, V lost 4 bases, and 8 bases had no gene match. CDR3 DNA sequence: TGCGCCAGCAGCATATCGACAGGGGCGGATGGCTACACCTTC. Protein: CASSISTGADGYTF.

The CDR3 coding sequence is TGTGCCAGCAGCTTAATCACAGCTAACTATGGCTACACCTTC. Amino acid sequence: CASSLITANYGYTF. The rearrangement links TRBV5-4 to TRBJ1-2; D is uncertain. Per the germline V gene, CDR1 is SGHNT and CDR2 is YYREEE (reference sequence). This CDR3 contains 14 residues. Trimming pared 2 bases from V and 0 bases from J, leaving 8 bases between.

This chain joins TRBV19 and TRBJ2-4, with 8 bases aligning to TRBD1. After removal of 5 bases from V and 6 bases from J, the junction contained 9 bases not matched to a gene. Germline CDR1 is LNHDA and CDR2 is SQIVND (reference sequence). CDR3 size: 15 residues. The CDR3 protein is CASSLPTGERNIQYF. DNA for the CDR3: TGTGCCAGTAGTCTCCCGACAGGGGAGAGAAACATTCAGTACTTC.

The rearrangement joins TRBV6-5 to TRBJ1-1, with TRBD1 as a possible D gene (6 bases). V was cut by 6 bases and J by 1 base, with 15 bases left in between. The germline V gene encodes CDR1 MNHEY and CDR2 SVGAGI. The CDR3 is 15 amino acids. The CDR3 sequence: CASSGGQLGNTEAFF. In DNA form, the CDR3 reads TGTGCCAGCAGCGGAGGACAGCTAGGGAACACTGAAGCTTTCTTT.

The CDR3 here is CASSPYIQSGGYQETQYF. As DNA, the CDR3 is TGTGCCAGCAGCCCTTATATCCAGAGCGGCGGGTACCAAGAGACCCAGTACTTC. V gene TRBV3-1 (or the pseudogene TRBV3-2) combines with J gene TRBJ2-5; TRBD2 is a possible D gene (5 bases). V dropped 4 bases and J dropped 0 bases, with 21 bases sitting between them. The germline V gene encodes CDR1 LGHDT and CDR2 YNNKEL (reference sequence). This CDR3 contains 18 residues.

The chain uses TRBV7-8 and TRBJ1-4; TRBD1 might be the D (5 bases). The ends were cut back, 5 bases at V and 0 bases at J, with 10 bases in the middle. CDR1 SGHVS and CDR2 FQNEAQ come from the germline V gene. This CDR3 spans 15 amino acids. CDR3 residues: CASSRVQATNEKLFF. Written as DNA, the CDR3 is TGTGCCAGCAGCAGAGTACAGGCAACTAATGAAAAACTGTTTTTT.

This rearrangement joins TRBV16 to TRBJ1-2, with 8 positions matching TRBD1. Germline CDR1 reads KGHSY; CDR2 reads FQNENV. Germline trimming cut 4 bases from V and 0 bases from J; bases unmatched to any gene: 4. The CDR3 contains 15 residues. CDR3 nucleotides: TGTGCCAGCAGCCTACAGGACAGGGCTAACTATGGCTACACCTTC. It yields the protein CASSLQDRANYGYTF. Based on the CDR3 plus reference TRBV16 and TRBJ1-2, the full variable domain is GEEVAQTPKHLVRGEGQKAKLYCAPIKGHSYVFWYQQVLKNEFKFLISFQNENVFDETGMPKERFSAKCLPNSPCSLEIQATKLEDSAVYFCASSLQDRANYGYTFGSGTRLTVV.

The chain has TRBV2 and TRBJ1-3; no definite D call. The CDR3 is 16 residues long. Germline values: CDR1 SNHLY, CDR2 FYNNEI. Trimming shortened V by 3 bases and J by 1 base, and 13 bases separated the two germline ends. The CDR3 nucleotides are TGTGCCAGCAGTGAGCGAGAACTCTGGTCTGGAAACACCATATATTTT. Protein: CASSERELWSGNTIYF.

The V and J genes are TRBV7-3 and TRBJ2-3; 10 bases fit TRBD1. CDR3 length: 17 residues. Trimming at V came to 6 bases and at J to 3 bases, leaving 12 bases not matched to a gene. Germline lookup yields CDR1 SGHTA and CDR2 FQGTGA. The CDR3: CASSFTGTGDVTDTQYF. Written as DNA, the CDR3 is TGTGCCAGCAGTTTCACCGGGACAGGGGATGTAACAGATACGCAGTATTTT.

The genes are TRBV28 and TRBJ1-5, with a possible D match to TRBD1 (6 bases). Trimming pared 2 bases from V and 7 bases from J, leaving 12 bases between. This CDR3 has 14 amino acids. Germline V lookup: CDR1 MDHEN, CDR2 SYDVKM. The CDR3: CASSLPAGGQPQHF. The CDR3, as DNA: TGTGCCAGCAGTTTACCCGCCGGGGGCCAGCCCCAGCATTTT. Combining the CDR3 with reference TRBV28 and TRBJ1-5 gives the whole variable domain DVKVTQSSRYLVKRTGEKVFLECVQDMDHENMFWYRQDPGLGLRLIYFSYDVKMKEKGDIPEGYSVSREKKERFSLILESASTNQTSMYLCASSLPAGGQPQHFGDGTRLSIL.

The rearrangement uses TRBV6-5 and TRBJ1-1, with TRBD1 matching 10 bases. The ends lost 9 bases at V and 0 bases at J; junction bases unmatched: 4. CDR1 MNHEY and CDR2 SVGAGI come from the germline V gene. This CDR3 has 14 residues. The CDR3 protein is CASGTGVMNTEAFF. Here the CDR3 DNA reads TGTGCCAGTGGGACAGGGGTTATGAACACTGAAGCTTTCTTT.

Comment on this clone: The junction and the germline gene differ at one end; a read error may be behind it. The chain couples TRBV6-5 to TRBJ1-3, with 8 positions matching TRBD1. The CDR3 consists of 13 residues. Per the germline V gene, CDR1 is MNHEY and CDR2 is SVGAGI. The CDR3 here is CASSTTGGITIYF. For the CDR3, the DNA is TGTGCCAGCAGTACCACAGGGGGAATCACCATATATTTT.

In this sample, this clone turned up a few times. The genes are TRBV6-1 and TRBJ1-3; TRBD1 matches 7 bases. CDR3 length: 16 amino acids. After removal of 3 bases from V and 1 base from J, the junction contained 6 bases not matched to a gene. The V gene's germline CDR1 is MNHNS and CDR2 SASEGT. CDR3 region: CASSDPSRGSGNTIYF. Here the CDR3 DNA reads TGTGCCAGCAGTGATCCTAGCAGGGGGTCTGGAAACACCATATATTTT.

The chain couples TRBV28 to TRBJ1-6; D gene uncertain. With 2 bases removed from V and 8 bases from J, the gap between germline ends came to 4 bases. The CDR3 sequence is 12 residues long. Per germline, CDR1 MDHEN and CDR2 SYDVKM. The CDR3 region is CASSLQYSPLHF. DNA of the CDR3: TGTGCCAGCAGTTTACAGTATTCACCCCTCCACTTT.

The chain is built from TRBV6-1 and TRBJ2-7, with 10 bases lining up with TRBD1. With V trimmed by 4 bases and J by 7 bases, 16 bases remained unmatched. The germline gives CDR1 MNHNS, CDR2 SASEGT. The CDR3 runs to 17 residues. CDR3 loop: CASSGRNVPGQGPEQYV. CDR3 nucleotides: TGTGCCAGCAGTGGACGAAATGTCCCGGGACAGGGGCCGGAGCAGTACGTC.

The chain couples TRBV6-6 to TRBJ2-1; 8 nucleotides agree with TRBD2. The CDR3 loop spans 15 amino acids. Losses at the gene ends were 7 bases for V and 3 bases for J; bases not matched to a gene: 8. The germline CDR1 and CDR2 sequences are MNHNY and SVGAGI (reference sequence). The CDR3 bases are TGTGCCAGCATTGAGCGGGAGCCCTACTACAATGAGCAGTTCTTC. Translated, it gives CASIEREPYYNEQFF.

The chain uses TRBV12-3 or TRBV12-4 and TRBJ2-2, with D possibly TRBD2 on 5 matching bases. The V end lost 8 bases, the J end lost 8 bases, and 15 bases lay between the germline ends. This CDR3 contains 13 residues. In DNA, the CDR3 is TGTGCCAGCCGCCTAGGAGGCGAAGGGGAGCTGTTTTTT. Translated: CASRLGGEGELFF.